This paragraph covers one T cell receptor (beta chain) sequence. There are 14 residues in the CDR3. Trimming removed 7 bases from V and 6 bases from J, with 16 bases in between. From germline, CDR1 is MDHEN and CDR2 SYDVKM. The data belong to a study of blood T cell repertoires in COVID-19. Study context: Material from acute and convalescent COVID-19 was sourced from the United States, Italy and Spain. PBMCs, B-cell-depleted T cells, or T cells provided the cDNA or gDNA that made up the material.

The repertoire was sequenced with immunoSEQ multiplex PCR; TCRdb's copy has only in-frame clones and lacks some. The data show under 150,000 clones, 79% seen once. The source material was peripheral blood. This TCR was sampled from a man aged 60-69 years with acute or convalescent COVID-19. V and J are TRBV28 and TRBJ1-5, with D perhaps TRBD1 (6 bases). The CDR3 DNA is TGTGCCAGCAACGTCGGGGGGCCCAGTCAGCCCCAGCATTTT. It translates to CASNVGGPSQPQHF.